Given below is one T cell receptor (beta chain) in context. Its antigen remains unknown. The data belong to a study of OX40 agonist ivuxolimab in advanced cancers. Produced via immunoSEQ multiplex PCR; TCRdb's table is partial and in-frame only. The sample includes around 66,000 clones, roughly 80% of them seen just once. The study's findings and limits: Blood T cells, both CD4+ and CD8+, expanded clonally by week 6 at 0.1 to 3.0 mg/kg. Average numbers of expanded clones were greater in CD8+ T cells than in CD4+.

V was pared by 2 bases and J by 6 bases, with 10 bases between. Germline V CDR1 and CDR2: SGHDT, YYEEEE. The CDR3 has 13 residues. This TCR was sampled from an adult with an advanced solid tumor such as melanoma, head and neck, liver or kidney cancer. The sample consisted of CD4+ or CD8+ T cells sorted from blood, taken in a trial of the OX40 agonist ivuxolimab. This rearrangement joins TRBV5-6 to TRBJ2-3; D is undetermined. The CDR3 sequence: CASSFPGWDTQYF. CDR3 in DNA: TGTGCCAGCAGCTTCCCCGGGTGGGATACGCAGTATTTT. The full variable domain, completed using reference TRBV5-6 and TRBJ2-3, is DAGVTQSPTHLIKTRGQQVTLRCSPKSGHDTVSWYQQALGQGPQFIFQYYEEEERQRGNFPDRFSGHQFPNYSSELNVNALLLGDSALYLCASSFPGWDTQYFGPGTRLTVL.